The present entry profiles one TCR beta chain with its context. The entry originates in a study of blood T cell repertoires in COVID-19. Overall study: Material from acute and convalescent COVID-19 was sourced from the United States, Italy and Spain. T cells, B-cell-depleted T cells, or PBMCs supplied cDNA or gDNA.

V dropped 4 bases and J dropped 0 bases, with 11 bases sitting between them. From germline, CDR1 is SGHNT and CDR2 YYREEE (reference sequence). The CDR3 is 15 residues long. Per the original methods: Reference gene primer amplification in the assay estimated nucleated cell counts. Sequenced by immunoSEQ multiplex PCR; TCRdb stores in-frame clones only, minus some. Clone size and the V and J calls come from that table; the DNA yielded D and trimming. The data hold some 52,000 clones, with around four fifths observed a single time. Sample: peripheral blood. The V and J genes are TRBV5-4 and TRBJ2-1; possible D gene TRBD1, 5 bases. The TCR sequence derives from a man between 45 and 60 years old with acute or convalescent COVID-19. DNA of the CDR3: TGTGCCAGCAGCCCGGACACAAGCTCCTACAATGAGCAGTTCTTC. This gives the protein CASSPDTSSYNEQFF.